This T cell receptor beta chain appears in the sequencing data of a study of blood T cell repertoires in COVID-19. The protocol was immunoSEQ multiplex PCR, while the TCRdb copy is restricted to in-frame clones and leaves out a portion. The table includes around 130,000 clones, around 82% detected once. CDR3 length: 15 residues. V lost 2 bases, J lost 5 bases, and 5 bases stayed unmatched. Per the germline V gene, CDR1 is MNHEY and CDR2 is SVGAGI. The TCR was taken from a human donor in a cohort sampled during active COVID-19. Sequences were obtained from peripheral blood. The chain joins TRBV6-5 to TRBJ2-1; TRBD2 matches at 8 bases. The CDR3 DNA is TGTGCCAGCAGTTACGTTGCGGGGGGCAACAATGAGCAGTTCTTC. Amino acids: CASSYVAGGNNEQFF.